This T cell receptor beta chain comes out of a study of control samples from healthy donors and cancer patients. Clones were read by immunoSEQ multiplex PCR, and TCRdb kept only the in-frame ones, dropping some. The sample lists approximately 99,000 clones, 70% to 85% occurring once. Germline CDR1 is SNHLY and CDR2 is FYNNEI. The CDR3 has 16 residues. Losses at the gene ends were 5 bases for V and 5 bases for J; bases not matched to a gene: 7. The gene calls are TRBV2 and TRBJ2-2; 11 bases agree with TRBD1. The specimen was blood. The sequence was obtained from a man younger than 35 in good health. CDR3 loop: CASSRDRGARTGELFF. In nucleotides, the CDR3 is TGTGCCAGCAGTCGGGACAGGGGGGCGAGAACCGGGGAGCTGTTTTTT.